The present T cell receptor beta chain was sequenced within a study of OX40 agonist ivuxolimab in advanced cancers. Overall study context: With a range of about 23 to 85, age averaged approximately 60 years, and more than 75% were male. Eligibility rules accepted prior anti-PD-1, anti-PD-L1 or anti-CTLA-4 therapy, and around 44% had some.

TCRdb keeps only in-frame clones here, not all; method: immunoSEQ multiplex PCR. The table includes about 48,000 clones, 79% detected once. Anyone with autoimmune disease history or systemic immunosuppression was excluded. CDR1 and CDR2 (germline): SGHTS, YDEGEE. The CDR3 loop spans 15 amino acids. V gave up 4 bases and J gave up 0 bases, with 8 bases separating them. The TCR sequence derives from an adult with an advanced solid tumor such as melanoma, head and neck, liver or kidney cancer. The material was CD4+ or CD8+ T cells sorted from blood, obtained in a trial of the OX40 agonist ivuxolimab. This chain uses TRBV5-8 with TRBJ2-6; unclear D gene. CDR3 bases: TGTGCCAGCAGCCTGGGGAACTCTGGGGCCAACGTCCTGACTTTC. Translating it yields CASSLGNSGANVLTF.